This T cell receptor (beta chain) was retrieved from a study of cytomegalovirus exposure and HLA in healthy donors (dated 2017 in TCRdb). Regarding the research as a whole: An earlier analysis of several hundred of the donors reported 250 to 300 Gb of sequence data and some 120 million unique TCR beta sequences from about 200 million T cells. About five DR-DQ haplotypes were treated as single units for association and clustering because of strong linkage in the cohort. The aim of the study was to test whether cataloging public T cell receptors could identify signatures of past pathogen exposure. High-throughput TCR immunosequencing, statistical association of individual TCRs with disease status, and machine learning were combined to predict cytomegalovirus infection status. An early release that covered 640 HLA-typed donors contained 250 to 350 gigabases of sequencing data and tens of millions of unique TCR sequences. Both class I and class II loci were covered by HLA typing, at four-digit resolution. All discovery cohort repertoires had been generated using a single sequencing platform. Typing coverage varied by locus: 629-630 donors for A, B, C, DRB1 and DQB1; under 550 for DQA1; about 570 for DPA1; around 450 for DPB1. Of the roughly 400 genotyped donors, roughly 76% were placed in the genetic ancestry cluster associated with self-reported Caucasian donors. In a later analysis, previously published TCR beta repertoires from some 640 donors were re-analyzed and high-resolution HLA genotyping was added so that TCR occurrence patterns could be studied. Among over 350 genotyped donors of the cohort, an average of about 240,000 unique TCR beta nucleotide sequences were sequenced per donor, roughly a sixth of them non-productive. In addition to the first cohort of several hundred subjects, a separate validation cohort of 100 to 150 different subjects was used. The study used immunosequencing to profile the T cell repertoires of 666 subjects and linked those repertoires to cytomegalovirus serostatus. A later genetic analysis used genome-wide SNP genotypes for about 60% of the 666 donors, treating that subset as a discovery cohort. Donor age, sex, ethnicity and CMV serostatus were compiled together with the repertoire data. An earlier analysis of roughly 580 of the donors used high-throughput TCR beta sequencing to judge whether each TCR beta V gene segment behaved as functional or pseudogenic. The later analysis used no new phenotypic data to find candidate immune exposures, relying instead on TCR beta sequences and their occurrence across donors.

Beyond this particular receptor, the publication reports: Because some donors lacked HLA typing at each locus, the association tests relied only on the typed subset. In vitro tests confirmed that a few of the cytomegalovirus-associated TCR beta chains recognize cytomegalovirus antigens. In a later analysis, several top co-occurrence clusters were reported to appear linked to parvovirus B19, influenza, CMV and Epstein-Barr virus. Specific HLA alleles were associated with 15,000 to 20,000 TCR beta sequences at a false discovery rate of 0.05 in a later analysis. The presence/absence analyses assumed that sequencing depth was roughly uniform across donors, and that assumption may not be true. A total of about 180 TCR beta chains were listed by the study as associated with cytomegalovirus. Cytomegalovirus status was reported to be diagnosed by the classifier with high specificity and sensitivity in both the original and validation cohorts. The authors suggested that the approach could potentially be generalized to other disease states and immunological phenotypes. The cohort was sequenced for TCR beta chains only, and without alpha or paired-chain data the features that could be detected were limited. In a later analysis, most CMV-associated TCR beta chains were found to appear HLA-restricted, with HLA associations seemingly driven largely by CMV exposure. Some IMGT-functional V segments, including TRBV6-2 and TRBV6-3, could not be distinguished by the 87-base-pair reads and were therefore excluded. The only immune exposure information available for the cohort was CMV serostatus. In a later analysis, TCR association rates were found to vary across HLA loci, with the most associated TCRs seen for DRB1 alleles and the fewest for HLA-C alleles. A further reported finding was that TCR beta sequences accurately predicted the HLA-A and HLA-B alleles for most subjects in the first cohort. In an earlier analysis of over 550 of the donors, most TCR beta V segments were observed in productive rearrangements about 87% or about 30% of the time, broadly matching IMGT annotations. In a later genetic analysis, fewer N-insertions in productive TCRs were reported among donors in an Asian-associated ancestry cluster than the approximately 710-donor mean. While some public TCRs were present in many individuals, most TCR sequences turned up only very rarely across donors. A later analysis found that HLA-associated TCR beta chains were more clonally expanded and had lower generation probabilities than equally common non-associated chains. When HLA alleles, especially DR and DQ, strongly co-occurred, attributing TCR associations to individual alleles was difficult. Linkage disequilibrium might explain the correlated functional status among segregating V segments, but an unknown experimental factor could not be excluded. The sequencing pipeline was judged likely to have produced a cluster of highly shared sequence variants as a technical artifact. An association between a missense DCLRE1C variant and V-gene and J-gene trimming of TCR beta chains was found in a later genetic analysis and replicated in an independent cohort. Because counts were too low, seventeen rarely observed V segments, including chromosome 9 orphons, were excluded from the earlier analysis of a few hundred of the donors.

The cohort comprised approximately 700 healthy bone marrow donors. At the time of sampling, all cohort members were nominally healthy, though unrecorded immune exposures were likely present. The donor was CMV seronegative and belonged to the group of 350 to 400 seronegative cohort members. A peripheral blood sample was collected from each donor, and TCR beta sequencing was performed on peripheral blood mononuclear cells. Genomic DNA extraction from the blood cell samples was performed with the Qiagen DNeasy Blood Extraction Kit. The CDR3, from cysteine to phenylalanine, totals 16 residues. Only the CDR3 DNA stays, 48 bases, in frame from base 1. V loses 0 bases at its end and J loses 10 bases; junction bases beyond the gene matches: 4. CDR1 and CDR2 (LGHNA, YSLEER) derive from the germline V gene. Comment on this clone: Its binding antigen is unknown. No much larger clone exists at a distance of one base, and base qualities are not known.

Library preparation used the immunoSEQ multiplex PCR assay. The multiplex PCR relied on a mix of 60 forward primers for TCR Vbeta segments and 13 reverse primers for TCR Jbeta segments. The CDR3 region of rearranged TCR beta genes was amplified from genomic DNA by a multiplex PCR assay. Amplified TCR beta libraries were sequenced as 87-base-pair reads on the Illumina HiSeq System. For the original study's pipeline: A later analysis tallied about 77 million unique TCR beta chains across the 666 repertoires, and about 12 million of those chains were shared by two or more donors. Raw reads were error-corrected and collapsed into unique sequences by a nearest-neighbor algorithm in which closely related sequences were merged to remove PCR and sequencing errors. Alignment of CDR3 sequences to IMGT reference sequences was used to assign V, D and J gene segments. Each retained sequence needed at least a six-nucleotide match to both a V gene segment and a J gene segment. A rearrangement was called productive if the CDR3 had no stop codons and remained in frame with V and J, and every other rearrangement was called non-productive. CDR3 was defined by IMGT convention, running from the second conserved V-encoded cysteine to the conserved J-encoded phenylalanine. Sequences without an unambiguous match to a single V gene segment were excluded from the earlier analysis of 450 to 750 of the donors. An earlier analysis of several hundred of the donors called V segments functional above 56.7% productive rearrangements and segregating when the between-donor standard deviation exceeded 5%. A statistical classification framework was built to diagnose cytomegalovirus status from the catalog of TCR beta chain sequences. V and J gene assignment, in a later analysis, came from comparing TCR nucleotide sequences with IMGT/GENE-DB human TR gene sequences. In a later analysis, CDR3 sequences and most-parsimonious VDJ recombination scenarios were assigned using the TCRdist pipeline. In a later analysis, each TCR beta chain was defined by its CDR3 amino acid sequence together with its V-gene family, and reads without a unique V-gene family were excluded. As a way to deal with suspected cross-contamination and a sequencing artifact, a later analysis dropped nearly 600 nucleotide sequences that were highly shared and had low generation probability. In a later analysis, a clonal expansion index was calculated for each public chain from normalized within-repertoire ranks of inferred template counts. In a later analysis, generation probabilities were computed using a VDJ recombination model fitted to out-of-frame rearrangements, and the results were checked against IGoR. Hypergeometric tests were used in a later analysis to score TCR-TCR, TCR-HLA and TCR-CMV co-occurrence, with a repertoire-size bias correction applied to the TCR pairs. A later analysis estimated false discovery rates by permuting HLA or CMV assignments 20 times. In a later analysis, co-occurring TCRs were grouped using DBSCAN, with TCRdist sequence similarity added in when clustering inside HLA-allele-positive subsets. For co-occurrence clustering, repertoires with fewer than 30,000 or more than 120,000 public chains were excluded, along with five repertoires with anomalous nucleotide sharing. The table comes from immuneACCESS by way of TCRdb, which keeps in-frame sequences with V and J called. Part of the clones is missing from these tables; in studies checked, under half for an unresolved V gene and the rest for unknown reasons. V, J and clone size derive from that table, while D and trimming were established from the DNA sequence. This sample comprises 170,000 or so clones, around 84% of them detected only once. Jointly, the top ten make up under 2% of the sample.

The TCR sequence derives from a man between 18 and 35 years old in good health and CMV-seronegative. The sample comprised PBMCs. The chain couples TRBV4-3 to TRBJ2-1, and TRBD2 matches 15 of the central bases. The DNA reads TGCGCCAGCAGCCAAGAGCCGGGACTAGCGGGAGGAGAGCAGTTCTTC. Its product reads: CASSQEPGLAGGEQFF.